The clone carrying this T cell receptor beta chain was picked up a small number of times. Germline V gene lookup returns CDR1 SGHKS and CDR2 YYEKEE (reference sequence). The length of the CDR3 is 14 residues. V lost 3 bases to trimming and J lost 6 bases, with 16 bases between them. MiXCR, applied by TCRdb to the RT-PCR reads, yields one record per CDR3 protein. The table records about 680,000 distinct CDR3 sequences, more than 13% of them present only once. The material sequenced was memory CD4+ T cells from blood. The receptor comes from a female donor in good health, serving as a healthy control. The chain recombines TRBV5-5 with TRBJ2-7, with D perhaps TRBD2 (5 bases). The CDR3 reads CASSSVGSSTEQYF. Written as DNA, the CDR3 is TGTGCCAGCAGCTCCGTGGGGAGTTCAACCGAGCAGTACTTC.